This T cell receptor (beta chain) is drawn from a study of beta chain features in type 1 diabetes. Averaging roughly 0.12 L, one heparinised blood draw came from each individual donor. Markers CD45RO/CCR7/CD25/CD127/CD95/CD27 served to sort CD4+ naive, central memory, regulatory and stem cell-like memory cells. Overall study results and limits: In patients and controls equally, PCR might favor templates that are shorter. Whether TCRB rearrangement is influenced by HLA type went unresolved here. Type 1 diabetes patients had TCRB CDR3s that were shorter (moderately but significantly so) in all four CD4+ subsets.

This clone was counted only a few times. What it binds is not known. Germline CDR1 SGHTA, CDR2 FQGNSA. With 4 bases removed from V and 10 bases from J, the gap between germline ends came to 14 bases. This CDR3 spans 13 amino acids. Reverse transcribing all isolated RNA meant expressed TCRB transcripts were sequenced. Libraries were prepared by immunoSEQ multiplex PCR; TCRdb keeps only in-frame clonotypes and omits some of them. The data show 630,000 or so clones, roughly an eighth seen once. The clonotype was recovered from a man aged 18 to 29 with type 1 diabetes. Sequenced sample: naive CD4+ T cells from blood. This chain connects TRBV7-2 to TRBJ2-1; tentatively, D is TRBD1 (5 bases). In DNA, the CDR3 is TGTGCCAGCAGCTCCCCCTCTAGGGGCGAGCAGTTCTTC. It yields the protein CASSSPSRGEQFF.